This note documents a single T cell receptor beta chain sequence. The antigen is undetermined. The data are from a study of cytomegalovirus exposure and HLA in healthy donors. The PCR made use of 60 Vbeta and 13 Jbeta primers. Sequenced by immunoSEQ multiplex PCR; TCRdb stores in-frame clones only, minus some. The repertoire has approximately 120,000 clones, roughly two thirds of them found once; the top ten carry roughly 8%. The germline gives CDR1 SGHDN, CDR2 FVKESK. CDR3 length: 17 residues. V was cut by 0 bases and J by 1 base, with 15 bases left in between. General study findings and limits: Only CMV serostatus was available as immune exposure information. Within a later analysis, the majority of CMV-associated TCR beta chains appeared HLA-restricted. Usually a TCR sequence was rare, but some public TCRs were found in many donors.

This sequence was found in a man aged 35-49 years in good health and CMV-seronegative. Sequencing used PBMCs. V is TRBV14 and J is TRBJ1-2; D is ambiguous. The CDR3 sequence is CASSQDLRGGLNYGYTF. As DNA, the CDR3 is TGTGCCAGCAGCCAAGATCTCCGAGGAGGGCTTAACTATGGCTACACCTTC.